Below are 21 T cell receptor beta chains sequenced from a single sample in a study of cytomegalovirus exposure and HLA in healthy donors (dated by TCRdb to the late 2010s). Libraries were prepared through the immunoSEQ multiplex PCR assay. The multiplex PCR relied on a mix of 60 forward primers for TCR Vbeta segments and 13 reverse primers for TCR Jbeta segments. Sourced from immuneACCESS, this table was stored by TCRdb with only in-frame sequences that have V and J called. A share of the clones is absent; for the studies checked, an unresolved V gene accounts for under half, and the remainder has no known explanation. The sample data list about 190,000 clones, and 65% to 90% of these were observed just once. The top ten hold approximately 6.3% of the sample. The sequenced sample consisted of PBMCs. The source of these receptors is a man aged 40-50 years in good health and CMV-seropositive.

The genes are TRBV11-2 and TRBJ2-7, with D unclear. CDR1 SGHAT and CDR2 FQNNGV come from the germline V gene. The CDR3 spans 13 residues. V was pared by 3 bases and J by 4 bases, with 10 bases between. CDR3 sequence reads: CASSLPQLYEQYF. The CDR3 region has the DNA TGTGCCAGCAGCTTGCCACAACTATACGAGCAGTACTTC.

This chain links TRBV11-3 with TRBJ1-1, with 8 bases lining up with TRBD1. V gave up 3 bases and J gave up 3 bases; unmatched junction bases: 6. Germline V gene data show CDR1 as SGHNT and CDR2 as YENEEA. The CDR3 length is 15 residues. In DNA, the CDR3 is TGTGCCAGCAGCTTCGGACAGGGAATGGACACTGAAGCTTTCTTT. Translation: CASSFGQGMDTEAFF.

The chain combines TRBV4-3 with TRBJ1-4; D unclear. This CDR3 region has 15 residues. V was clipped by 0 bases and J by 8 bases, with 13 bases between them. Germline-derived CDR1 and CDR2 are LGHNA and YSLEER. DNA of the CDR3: TGCGCCAGCAGCCAAGATCCGTACTCGGGAGAAAAACTGTTTTTT. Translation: CASSQDPYSGEKLFF.

The CDR3 bases are TGTGCCAGCAGCGTAGACCCTGACACAGGGGTGACTGAAGCTTTCTTT. This encodes CASSVDPDTGVTEAFF. The genes are TRBV9 and TRBJ1-1, with 7 nucleotides matching TRBD1. The V gene end was trimmed by 0 bases and the J gene end by 5 bases; junction bases not matched to a gene: 10. CDR1 and CDR2 (germline): SGDLS, YYNGEE. CDR3 length equals 16 residues.

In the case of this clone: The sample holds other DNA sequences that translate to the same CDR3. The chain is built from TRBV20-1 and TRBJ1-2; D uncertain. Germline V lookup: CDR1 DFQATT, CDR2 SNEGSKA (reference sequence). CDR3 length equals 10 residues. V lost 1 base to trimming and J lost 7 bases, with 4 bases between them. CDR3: CSARGAGYTF. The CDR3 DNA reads TGCAGTGCTAGAGGGGCTGGCTACACCTTC.

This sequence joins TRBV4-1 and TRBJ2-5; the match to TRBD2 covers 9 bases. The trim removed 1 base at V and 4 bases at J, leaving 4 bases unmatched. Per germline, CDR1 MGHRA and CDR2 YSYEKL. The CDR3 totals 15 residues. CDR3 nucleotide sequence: TGCGCCAGCAGCCAAGCTGCGGGGGGGCCAGAGACCCAGTACTTC. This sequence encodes CASSQAAGGPETQYF.

DNA of the CDR3: TGTGCCAGCAGCTCCAGGGGAGAGCAGTTCTTC. Protein sequence: CASSSRGEQFF. The rearrangement joins TRBV5-6 to TRBJ2-1, with D possibly being TRBD1 (6 bases). Trimming cost V 3 bases and J 10 bases, with 8 bases left between them. This CDR3 region has 11 residues. Germline V gene lookup returns CDR1 SGHDT and CDR2 YYEEEE.

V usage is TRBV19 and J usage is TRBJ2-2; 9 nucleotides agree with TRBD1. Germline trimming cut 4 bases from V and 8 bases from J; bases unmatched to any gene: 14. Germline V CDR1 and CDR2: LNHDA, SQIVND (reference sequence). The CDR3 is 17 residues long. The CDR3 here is CASSTPDGQGWSGELFF. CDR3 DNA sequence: TGTGCCAGTAGTACCCCAGATGGACAGGGGTGGTCGGGGGAGCTGTTTTTT.

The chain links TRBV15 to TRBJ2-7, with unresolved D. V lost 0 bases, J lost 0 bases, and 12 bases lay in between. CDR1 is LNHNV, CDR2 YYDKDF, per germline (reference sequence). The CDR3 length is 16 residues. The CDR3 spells CATSRDRNSFSYEQYF. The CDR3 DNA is TGTGCCACCAGCAGAGATCGGAACAGTTTCTCCTACGAGCAGTACTTC.

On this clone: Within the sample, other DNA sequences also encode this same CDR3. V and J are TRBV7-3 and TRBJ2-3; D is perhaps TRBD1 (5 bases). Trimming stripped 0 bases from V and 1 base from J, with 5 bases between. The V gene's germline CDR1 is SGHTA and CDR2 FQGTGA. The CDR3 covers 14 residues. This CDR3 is CASSLTGGTDTQYF. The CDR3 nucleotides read TGTGCCAGCAGCTTAACAGGGGGCACAGATACGCAGTATTTT.

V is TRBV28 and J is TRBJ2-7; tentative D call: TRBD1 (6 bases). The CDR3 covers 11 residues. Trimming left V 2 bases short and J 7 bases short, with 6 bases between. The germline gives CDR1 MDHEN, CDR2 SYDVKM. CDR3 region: CASSLTGEQYF. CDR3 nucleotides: TGTGCCAGCAGTTTAACAGGGGAGCAGTACTTC.

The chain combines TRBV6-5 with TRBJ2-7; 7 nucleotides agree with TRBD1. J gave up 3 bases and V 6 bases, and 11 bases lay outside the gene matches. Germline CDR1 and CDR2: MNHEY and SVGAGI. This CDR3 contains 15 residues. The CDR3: CASRQWDSAYYEQYF. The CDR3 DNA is TGTGCCAGCAGGCAGTGGGACAGCGCCTACTACGAGCAGTACTTC.

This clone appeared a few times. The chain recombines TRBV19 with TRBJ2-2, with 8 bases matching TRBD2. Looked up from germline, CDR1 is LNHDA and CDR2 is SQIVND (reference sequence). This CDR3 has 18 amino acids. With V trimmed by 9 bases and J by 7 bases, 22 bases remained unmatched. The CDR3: CASRGLAGNPRGYGELFF. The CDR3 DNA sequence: TGTGCCAGCAGAGGACTAGCCGGGAATCCTCGAGGCTACGGGGAGCTGTTTTTT.

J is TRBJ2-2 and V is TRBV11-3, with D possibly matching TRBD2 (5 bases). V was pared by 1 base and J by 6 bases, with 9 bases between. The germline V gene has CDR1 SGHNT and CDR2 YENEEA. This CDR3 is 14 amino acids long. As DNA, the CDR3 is TGTGCCAGCAGCTTAGGGGGAGTCCCCGGGGAGCTGTTTTTT. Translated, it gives CASSLGGVPGELFF.

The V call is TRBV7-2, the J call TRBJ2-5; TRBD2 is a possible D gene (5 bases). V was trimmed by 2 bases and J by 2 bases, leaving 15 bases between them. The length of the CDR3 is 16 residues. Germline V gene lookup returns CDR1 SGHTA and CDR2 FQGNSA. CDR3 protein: CASSLLGSGPQETQYF. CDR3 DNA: TGTGCCAGCAGCTTACTGGGGAGCGGACCGCAAGAGACCCAGTACTTC.

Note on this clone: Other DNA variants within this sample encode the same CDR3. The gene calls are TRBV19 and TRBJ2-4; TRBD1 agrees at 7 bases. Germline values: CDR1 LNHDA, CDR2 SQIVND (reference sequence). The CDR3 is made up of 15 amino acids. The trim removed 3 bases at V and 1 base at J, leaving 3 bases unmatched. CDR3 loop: CASSITGVAKNIQYF. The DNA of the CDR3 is TGTGCCAGTAGTATCACAGGGGTTGCCAAAAACATTCAGTACTTC.

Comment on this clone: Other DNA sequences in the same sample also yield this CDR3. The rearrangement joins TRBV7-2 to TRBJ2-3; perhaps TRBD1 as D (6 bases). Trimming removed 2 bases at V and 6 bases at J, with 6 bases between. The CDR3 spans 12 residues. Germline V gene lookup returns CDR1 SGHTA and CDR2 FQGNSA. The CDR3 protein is CASSLQGDTQYF. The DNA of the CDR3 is TGTGCCAGCAGCTTACAGGGGGATACGCAGTATTTT.

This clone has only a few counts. The chain's CDR3 is CASSDRAGGPGQYF. The CDR3, as DNA: TGTGCCAGCAGCGATCGGGCGGGGGGCCCCGGGCAGTACTTC. The gene calls are TRBV5-4 and TRBJ2-5; 8 bases match TRBD2. Germline trimming cut 4 bases from V and 11 bases from J; bases unmatched to any gene: 13. This CDR3 region has 14 residues. CDR1 is SGHNT, CDR2 YYREEE, per germline (reference sequence).

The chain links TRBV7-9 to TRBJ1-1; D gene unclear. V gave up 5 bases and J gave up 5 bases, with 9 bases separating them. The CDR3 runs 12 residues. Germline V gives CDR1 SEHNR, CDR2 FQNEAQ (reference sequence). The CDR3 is CASSPASTEAFF. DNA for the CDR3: TGTGCCAGCAGCCCAGCTAGTACTGAAGCTTTCTTT.

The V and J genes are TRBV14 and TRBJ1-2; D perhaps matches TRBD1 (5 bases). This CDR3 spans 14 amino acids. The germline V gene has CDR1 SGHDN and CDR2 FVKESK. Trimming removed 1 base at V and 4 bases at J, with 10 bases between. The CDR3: CASSQASRGYGYTF. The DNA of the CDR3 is TGTGCCAGCAGCCAAGCTTCAAGGGGCTATGGCTACACCTTC.

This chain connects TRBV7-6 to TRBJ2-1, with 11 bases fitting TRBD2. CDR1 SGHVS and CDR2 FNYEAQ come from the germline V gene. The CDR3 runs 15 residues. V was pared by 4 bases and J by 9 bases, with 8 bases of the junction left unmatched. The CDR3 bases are TGTGCCAGCAGCTCCCTAGCGGGGGGCGGGGGTGAGCAGTTCTTC. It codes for CASSSLAGGGGEQFF.